Following are 25 T cell receptor beta chains from one sample sequenced in a study of shared clonotypes between healthy human individuals. The data were produced by immunoSEQ multiplex PCR, yet TCRdb's version contains in-frame clones alone and is incomplete. The table records 600,000 or so clones, about 98% of them present only once. Selected positively for CCR7 and CD45RO-negative, naive CD8 cells excluded terminally differentiated effector memory CD45RA+ cells. Material for sequencing was naive CD8+ T cells sorted from blood. These receptors came from a man aged 25-40 years in good health.

The rearrangement links TRBV2 to TRBJ2-1; TRBD2 matches 7 bases. The germline V gene has CDR1 SNHLY and CDR2 FYNNEI. Trimming removed 9 bases from V and 4 bases from J; junction bases left unmatched: 3. This CDR3 spans 12 amino acids. The CDR3 region is CASFSGYNEQFF. The CDR3 nucleotides are TGTGCCAGTTTTAGCGGGTACAATGAGCAGTTCTTC.

The chain combines TRBV4-3 with TRBJ1-2, with D perhaps TRBD1 (5 bases). This CDR3 is 15 amino acids long. Germline CDR1 LGHNA, CDR2 YSLEER. Trimming cost V 0 bases and J 2 bases, with 10 bases left between them. This CDR3 reads CASSQDRRGNYGYTF. In DNA form, the CDR3 reads TGCGCCAGCAGCCAAGATCGTCGGGGGAACTATGGCTACACCTTC.

Worth noting for this clone: At the DNA level, this CDR3 is encoded by other sequences in the same sample as well. The chain combines TRBV27 with TRBJ2-7; a weak D match, TRBD2 (5 bases). The V end lost 1 base, the J end lost 6 bases, and 7 bases lay between the germline ends. The CDR3 length is 12 residues. Germline V gene data show CDR1 as MNHEY and CDR2 as SMNVEV (reference sequence). CDR3 residues: CASSLFGGEQYF. In nucleotides, the CDR3 is TGTGCCAGCAGTTTATTTGGAGGCGAGCAGTACTTC.

The chain recombines TRBV7-9 with TRBJ1-5, with unresolved D. V lost 5 bases to trimming and J lost 4 bases, with 21 bases between them. CDR1 is SEHNR and CDR2 is FQNEAQ in the germline V gene (reference sequence). The CDR3 sequence is 17 residues long. The CDR3 DNA sequence: TGTGCCAGCAGCCTATCCGGTGGAGGACGTACTAATCAGCCCCAGCATTTT. Encoded protein: CASSLSGGGRTNQPQHF.

The CDR3 DNA reads as TGTGCCAGCACCCTCCTTCTAGTCCCAGGGGATGAGCAGTTCTTC. This sequence encodes CASTLLLVPGDEQFF. The J gene is TRBJ2-1, the V gene TRBV7-9, with D perhaps matching TRBD1 (6 bases). Trimming took 7 bases from V and 8 from J, leaving 21 bases between them. The CDR3 covers 15 residues. Germline CDR1 SEHNR, CDR2 FQNEAQ (reference sequence).

The V call is TRBV11-2, the J call TRBJ2-3; TRBD2 matches 10 bases. Germline trimming cut 5 bases from V and 4 bases from J; bases unmatched to any gene: 12. There are 17 residues in the CDR3. Looked up from germline, CDR1 is SGHAT and CDR2 is FQNNGV. DNA of the CDR3: TGTGCCAGCAGCCGGATAAAAAGCGGGAGGGCTGCAGATACGCAGTATTTT. This encodes CASSRIKSGRAADTQYF.

This rearrangement joins TRBV5-5 to TRBJ2-7; 10 nucleotides align to TRBD1. The CDR3 has 17 residues. Germline loops: CDR1 SGHKS, CDR2 YYEKEE (reference sequence). V shed 4 bases, J shed 3 bases, and the junction held 13 bases outside the gene matches. The CDR3 here is CASSTSTGGLRFYEQYF. DNA of the CDR3: TGTGCCAGCAGCACCTCGACAGGGGGCTTGCGTTTCTACGAGCAGTACTTC.

The chain employs TRBV27 and TRBJ2-7, with D uncertain. V lost 4 bases, J lost 7 bases, and 11 bases lay in between. This CDR3 has 12 amino acids. Germline V CDR1 and CDR2: MNHEY, SMNVEV (reference sequence). CDR3 residues: CASSSQAREQYF. CDR3 bases: TGTGCCAGCAGTTCCCAGGCTAGGGAGCAGTACTTC.

This clone has only one observation. J is TRBJ2-1 and V is TRBV5-1, with 11 bases fitting TRBD1. Germline V gives CDR1 SGHRS, CDR2 YFSETQ. The V gene end was trimmed by 1 base and the J gene end by 6 bases; junction bases not matched to a gene: 6. The CDR3 runs 16 residues. CDR3 protein: CASSLLSGQGANEQFF. In DNA, the CDR3 is TGCGCCAGCAGCTTGCTATCCGGACAGGGGGCCAATGAGCAGTTCTTC. Full variable domain (remainder filled in from reference TRBV5-1 and TRBJ2-1): KAGVTQTPRYLIKTRGQQVTLSCSPISGHRSVSWYQQTPGQGLQFLFEYFSETQRNKGNFPGRFSGRQFSNSRSEMNVSTLELGDSALYLCASSLLSGQGANEQFFGPGTRLTVL.

This clone appeared once. J is TRBJ2-2 and V is TRBV4-1; D not resolved. Trimming shortened V by 0 bases and J by 9 bases, and 2 bases separated the two germline ends. The germline gives CDR1 MGHRA, CDR2 YSYEKL. The CDR3 is 11 amino acids. The CDR3 region has the DNA TGCGCCAGCAGCCAAGACAGGGAGCTGTTTTTT. It translates to CASSQDRELFF.

The V gene is TRBV6-1, the J gene TRBJ1-2; D is perhaps TRBD1 (5 bases). Trimming stripped 4 bases from V and 5 bases from J, with 11 bases between. Germline values: CDR1 MNHNS, CDR2 SASEGT. This CDR3 has 13 residues. The CDR3 is CASSGGRTYGYTF. DNA for the CDR3: TGTGCCAGCAGTGGTGGGAGGACATATGGCTACACCTTC.

The chain carries TRBV27 and TRBJ1-5; perhaps TRBD1 as D (6 bases). Germline V gives CDR1 MNHEY, CDR2 SMNVEV (reference sequence). The CDR3 contains 14 residues. V lost 3 bases and J 6 bases, leaving 12 bases between the germline ends. This CDR3 reads CASSFTGQAQPQHF. The CDR3 DNA is TGTGCCAGCAGTTTCACAGGGCAAGCTCAGCCCCAGCATTTT.

The chain carries TRBV5-1 and TRBJ1-3, with 8 bases aligning to TRBD1. CDR1 SGHRS and CDR2 YFSETQ come from the germline V gene. V shed 4 bases and J 3 bases; nucleotides not matched to a gene: 15. This CDR3 comprises 18 residues. This CDR3 is CASSIRLLGQDVGNTIYF. CDR3 sequence (DNA): TGCGCCAGCAGCATCCGACTCCTGGGACAGGATGTTGGAAACACCATATATTTT.

CDR3 sequence: CSAGTSGNNEQFF. DNA of the CDR3: TGCAGCGCCGGGACTAGCGGGAATAATGAGCAGTTCTTC. V is TRBV29-1 and J is TRBJ2-1, with 13 bases aligning to TRBD2. V was pared by 7 bases and J by 7 bases, with 4 bases of the junction left unmatched. CDR3 length equals 13 residues. CDR1 is SQVTM, CDR2 ANQGSEA, per germline.

The chain is built from TRBV9 and TRBJ1-4, with D maybe TRBD1 (6 bases). This CDR3 contains 15 residues. Trimming pared 0 bases from V and 4 bases from J, leaving 10 bases between. Looked up from germline, CDR1 is SGDLS and CDR2 is YYNGEE. CDR3 region: CASSVGDTSNEKLFF. Here the CDR3 DNA reads TGTGCCAGCAGCGTAGGGGACACCAGTAATGAAAAACTGTTTTTT.

The chain carries TRBV4-1 and TRBJ2-7; TRBD2 matches at 7 bases. The CDR3 length is 15 residues. Looked up from germline, CDR1 is MGHRA and CDR2 is YSYEKL. V trimming: 1 base; J trimming: 7 bases; junction bases outside the gene matches: 10. CDR3 in amino acids: CASSQAFSGLWEQYF. In DNA form, the CDR3 reads TGCGCCAGCAGCCAAGCTTTTAGCGGGCTATGGGAGCAGTACTTC.

The chain is built from TRBV15 and TRBJ1-1; no definite D call. The CDR3 contains 14 residues. Trimming took 1 base from V and 2 from J, leaving 8 bases between them. Germline CDR1 is LNHNV and CDR2 is YYDKDF (reference sequence). This CDR3 is CATSRGSYNTEAFF. The CDR3 nucleotides read TGTGCCACCAGCAGAGGCAGTTATAACACTGAAGCTTTCTTT.

This sequence joins TRBV11-2 and TRBJ2-7; D assignment may be TRBD1 or TRBD2 (5 bases each). The length of the CDR3 is 13 residues. Germline-derived CDR1 and CDR2 are SGHAT and FQNNGV. The V and J ends lost 5 bases and 2 bases respectively, with 10 bases between them. The CDR3: CASSGGAPYEQYF. The DNA of the CDR3 is TGTGCCAGCAGCGGGGGAGCCCCCTACGAGCAGTACTTC.

Here the CDR3 DNA reads TGTGCCAGCTCCGGGGGACAGGCGACCTACGAGCAGTACTTC. The encoded protein is CASSGGQATYEQYF. The chain is built from TRBV7-9 and TRBJ2-7; 8 positions match TRBD1. This CDR3 contains 14 residues. Germline values: CDR1 SEHNR, CDR2 FQNEAQ (reference sequence). Unmatched junction bases numbered 8, after V lost 8 bases and J lost 2 bases.

The rearrangement links TRBV10-3 to TRBJ1-2; D not resolved. This CDR3 is built from 16 residues. Germline V lookup: CDR1 ENHRY, CDR2 SYGVKD. Trimming took 0 bases from V and 4 from J, leaving 15 bases between them. The CDR3 protein is CAISESLARSAYGYTF. CDR3 in DNA: TGTGCCATCAGTGAGTCCTTAGCTAGATCTGCCTATGGCTACACCTTC.

V usage is TRBV7-9 and J usage is TRBJ2-7; 9 bases fit TRBD1. V was pared by 5 bases and J by 5 bases, with 7 bases of the junction left unmatched. This CDR3 spans 14 amino acids. Germline V CDR1 and CDR2: SEHNR, FQNEAQ (reference sequence). As DNA, the CDR3 is TGTGCCAGCAGCCGGGGACAGGGTTTCGACGAGCAGTACTTC. As protein: CASSRGQGFDEQYF.

V and J are TRBV7-2 and TRBJ2-5; D is tentatively TRBD1 or TRBD2 (5 bases each). The CDR3 has 16 amino acids. V lost 3 bases and J 2 bases, leaving 16 bases between the germline ends. Germline V lookup: CDR1 SGHTA, CDR2 FQGNSA. The CDR3 protein is CASSFAAGAVQETQYF. The CDR3 bases are TGTGCCAGCAGCTTCGCTGCCGGGGCGGTACAAGAGACCCAGTACTTC.

This rearrangement joins TRBV28 to TRBJ2-7; a weak D match, TRBD1 (5 bases). The CDR3 has 12 residues. The germline gives CDR1 MDHEN, CDR2 SYDVKM. Trimming removed 2 bases from V and 3 bases from J, with 5 bases in between. CDR3 bases: TGTGCCAGCAGTTTAGACAGCTACGAGCAGTACTTC. Its translation is CASSLDSYEQYF.

The J gene is TRBJ1-1, the V gene TRBV30; 8 bases fit TRBD1. The junction had 7 bases not matched to a gene; V was cut back by 2 bases and J by 5 bases. CDR1 and CDR2 from the germline V gene are GTSNPN and SVGIG (reference sequence). This CDR3 is 14 amino acids long. CDR3 sequence: CAWSLGRGPTEAFF. CDR3 coding DNA: TGTGCCTGGAGTTTGGGCAGGGGGCCGACTGAAGCTTTCTTT.

With respect to this clone: Other DNA sequences in the sample encode the same CDR3. The chain uses TRBV7-2 and TRBJ2-7; D gene unclear. Per the germline V gene, CDR1 is SGHTA and CDR2 is FQGNSA. Trimming took off 6 bases at V and 2 bases at J, with 5 bases between the two ends. This CDR3 has 11 residues. CDR3 nucleotides: TGTGCCAGCAGTTCAACCTACGAGCAGTACTTC. This gives the protein CASSSTYEQYF.